Sequencing of this T cell receptor (beta chain) was carried out in a study of blood T cell repertoires in COVID-19. Across the whole study: PBMCs, B-cell-depleted T cells, or T cells were the source of the cDNA or gDNA that made up the material.

Recovery meant two consecutive negative NP/OP PCR tests, professional clearance, or resolved symptoms. CDR1 SGHRS and CDR2 YFSETQ come from the germline V gene. This CDR3 is 12 amino acids long. The V end was cut by 4 bases, the J end by 0 bases, with 4 bases between. How the authors handled the data: Estimates of nucleated cell counts were drawn from the amplification of reference gene primers. The repertoire was sequenced with immunoSEQ multiplex PCR; TCRdb's copy has only in-frame clones and lacks some. That table furnishes V, J and clone size, whereas the DNA furnished D and trimming. The top ten hold about 11% of the sample, which has around 140,000 clones, around 87% seen once.

The material sequenced was PBMCs or T cells enriched from blood (not recorded which). The TCR comes from a man aged 60 to 69 who had recovered from COVID-19. This chain joins TRBV5-1 and TRBJ1-2; D gene unclear. CDR3 sequence reads: CASSAANYGYTF. CDR3 bases: TGCGCCAGCAGCGCGGCTAACTATGGCTACACCTTC. Using reference TRBV5-1 and TRBJ1-2 for the parts outside the CDR3, the full variable domain is KAGVTQTPRYLIKTRGQQVTLSCSPISGHRSVSWYQQTPGQGLQFLFEYFSETQRNKGNFPGRFSGRQFSNSRSEMNVSTLELGDSALYLCASSAANYGYTFGSGTRLTVV.